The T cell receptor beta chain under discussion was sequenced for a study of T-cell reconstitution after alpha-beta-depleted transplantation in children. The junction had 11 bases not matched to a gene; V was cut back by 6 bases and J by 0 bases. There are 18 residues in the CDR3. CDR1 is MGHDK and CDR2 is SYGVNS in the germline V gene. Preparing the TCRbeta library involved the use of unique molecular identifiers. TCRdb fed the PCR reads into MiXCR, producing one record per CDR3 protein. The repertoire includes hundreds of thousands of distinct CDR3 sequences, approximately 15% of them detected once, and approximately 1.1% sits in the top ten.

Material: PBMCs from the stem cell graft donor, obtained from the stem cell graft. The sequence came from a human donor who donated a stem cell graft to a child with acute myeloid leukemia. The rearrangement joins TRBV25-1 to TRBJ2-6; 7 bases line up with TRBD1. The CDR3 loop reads CASSRAGGIISGANVLTF. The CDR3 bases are TGTGCCAGCAGCCGCGCAGGGGGAATTATCTCTGGGGCCAACGTCCTGACTTTC.